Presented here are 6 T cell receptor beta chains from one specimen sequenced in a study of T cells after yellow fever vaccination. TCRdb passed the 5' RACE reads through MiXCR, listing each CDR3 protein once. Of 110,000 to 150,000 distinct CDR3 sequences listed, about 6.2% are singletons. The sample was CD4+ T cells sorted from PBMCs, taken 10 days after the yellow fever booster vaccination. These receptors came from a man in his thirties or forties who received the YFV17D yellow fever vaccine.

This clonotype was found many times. The CDR3 DNA sequence: TGTGCCAGCAGGCCAGGCGGGAGGGTTACCGGGGAGCTGTTTTTT. It yields the protein CASRPGGRVTGELFF. The chain joins TRBV7-2 to TRBJ2-2; 9 nucleotides agree with TRBD2. This CDR3 comprises 15 residues. Germline V gene data show CDR1 as SGHTA and CDR2 as FQGNSA. After removal of 6 bases from V and 5 bases from J, the junction contained 7 bases not matched to a gene.

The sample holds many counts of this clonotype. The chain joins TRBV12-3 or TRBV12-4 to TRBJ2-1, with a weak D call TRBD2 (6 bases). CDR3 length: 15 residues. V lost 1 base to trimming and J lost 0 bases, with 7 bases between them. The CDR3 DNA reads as TGTGCCAGCAGTTTAGGGACTAACTCCTACAATGAGCAGTTCTTC. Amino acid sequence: CASSLGTNSYNEQFF.

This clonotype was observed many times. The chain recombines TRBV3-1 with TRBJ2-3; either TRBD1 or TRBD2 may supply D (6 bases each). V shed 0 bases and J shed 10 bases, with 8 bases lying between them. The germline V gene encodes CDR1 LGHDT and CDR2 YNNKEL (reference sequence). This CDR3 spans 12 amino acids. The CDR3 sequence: CASSQDRGAQYF. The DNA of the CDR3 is TGTGCCAGCAGCCAAGATAGGGGGGCGCAGTATTTT.

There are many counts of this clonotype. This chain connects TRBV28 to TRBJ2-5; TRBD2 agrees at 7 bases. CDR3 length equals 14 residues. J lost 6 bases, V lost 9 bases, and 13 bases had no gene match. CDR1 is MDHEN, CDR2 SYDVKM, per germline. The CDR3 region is CASSQAGERKTQYF. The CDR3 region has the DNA TGTGCCAGTTCTCAGGCGGGAGAGCGGAAGACCCAGTACTTC.

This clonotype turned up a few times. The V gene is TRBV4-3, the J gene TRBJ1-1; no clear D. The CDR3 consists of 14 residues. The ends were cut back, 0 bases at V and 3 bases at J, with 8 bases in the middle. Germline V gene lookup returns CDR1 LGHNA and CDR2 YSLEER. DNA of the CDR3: TGCGCCAGCAGCCAAGATCGGCGGTACACTGAAGCTTTCTTT. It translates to CASSQDRRYTEAFF.

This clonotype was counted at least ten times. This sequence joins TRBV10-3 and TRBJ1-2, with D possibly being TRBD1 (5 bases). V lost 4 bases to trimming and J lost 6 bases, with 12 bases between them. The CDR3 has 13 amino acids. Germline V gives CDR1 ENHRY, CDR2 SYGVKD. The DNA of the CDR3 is TGTGCCATCAGTGGCAGGGAAGAGGATGGCTACACCTTC. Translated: CAISGREEDGYTF.